This T cell receptor beta chain originates from a study of cytomegalovirus exposure and HLA in healthy donors. This clone was seen just once. Primers: 60 Vbeta forward and 13 Jbeta reverse. The protocol was immunoSEQ multiplex PCR, while the TCRdb copy is restricted to in-frame clones and leaves out a portion. The top ten clones hold 2% to 3% of a sample with about 190,000 clones, 84% of them seen once. Between the trimmed V and J ends, which lost 3 bases and 4 bases, there was a span of 13 bases. This CDR3 has 14 amino acids. The germline gives CDR1 MDHEN, CDR2 SYDVKM. Sequencing was carried out using PBMCs. This sequence originates from a woman aged 45 to 65 in good health and CMV-seropositive. The chain couples TRBV28 to TRBJ2-7; D is unresolved. Here the CDR3 reads CASSFGGRPYEQYF. DNA for the CDR3: TGTGCCAGCAGTTTCGGCGGCCGACCATACGAGCAGTACTTC. The full variable domain, rest sourced from reference TRBV28 and TRBJ2-7, is DVKVTQSSRYLVKRTGEKVFLECVQDMDHENMFWYRQDPGLGLRLIYFSYDVKMKEKGDIPEGYSVSREKKERFSLILESASTNQTSMYLCASSFGGRPYEQYFGPGTRLTVT.